What follows is one T cell receptor (beta chain) and its context. This CDR3 is 14 amino acids long. V shed 4 bases and J 7 bases; nucleotides not matched to a gene: 5. The germline CDR1 and CDR2 sequences are SGHTA and FQGNSA. The sample comes from a study of identical twins. A universal primer binding site was introduced by template switching. The final cDNA contained unique molecular identifiers. TCRdb analysed the 5' RACE reads with MiXCR anew, one entry per CDR3 protein. Here the sample spans around 650,000 distinct CDR3 sequences, roughly 6.6% being singletons. These records were also assigned to another study, of yellow fever vaccine responses in identical twins.

This TCR was sampled from a woman under 30 in good health. The chain carries TRBV7-2 and TRBJ2-3, with 10 bases lining up with TRBD2. The sequenced material came from PBMCs. The CDR3 nucleotides are TGTGCCAGCAGCTCCGGACTAGCGGTATATACGCAGTATTTT. Translation: CASSSGLAVYTQYF.